Below are 25 T cell receptor beta chains sequenced from a single sample in a study of T cell changes during pregnancy in multiple sclerosis. Some clones are missing from TCRdb's copy, which holds only in-frame ones; the method was immunoSEQ multiplex PCR. Of some 59,000 clones detected, 80% to 95% appear once; the ten largest clones hold almost 6.5%. The sequencing here drew on peripheral blood, taken in the third trimester of pregnancy. Receptors were obtained from a female donor in good health, enrolled as a control in a pregnancy study.

The chain recombines TRBV18 with TRBJ1-2; no reliable D call. The ends were cut back, 3 bases at V and 2 bases at J, with 19 bases in the middle. Germline CDR1 is KGHSH and CDR2 is LQKENI. The CDR3 totals 17 residues. In DNA form, the CDR3 reads TGTGCCAGCTCACCCTATGTGCCGGGTCCTTCCAACTATGGCTACACCTTC. This translates into CASSPYVPGPSNYGYTF.

The chain couples TRBV7-9 to TRBJ2-7; TRBD1 is a possible D gene (6 bases). The CDR3 has 14 residues. Germline loops: CDR1 SEHNR, CDR2 FQNEAQ (reference sequence). Trimming took 5 bases from V and 3 from J, leaving 14 bases between them. For the CDR3, the DNA is TGTGCCAGCAGCAGCCCGGAACAGGGCTACGAGCAGTACTTC. The encoded protein is CASSSPEQGYEQYF.

The chain combines TRBV27 with TRBJ2-5, with a tentative D call TRBD2 (6 bases). Trimming left V 0 bases short and J 4 bases short, with 24 bases between. The CDR3 length is 19 residues. Germline V gene sequence: CDR1 MNHEY, CDR2 SMNVEV (reference sequence). CDR3 in amino acids: CASSLSINDLGPGRETQYF. The DNA for the CDR3 is TGTGCCAGCAGTTTATCGATAAACGATTTAGGGCCCGGGAGAGAGACCCAGTACTTC.

The DNA of the CDR3 is TGCAGCCTTACCGGGGTCCATGGCTACACCTTC. It translates to CSLTGVHGYTF. The chain joins TRBV20-1 to TRBJ1-2; D remains unclear. The length of the CDR3 is 11 residues. Germline-derived CDR1 and CDR2 are DFQATT and SNEGSKA (reference sequence).

This chain connects TRBV19 to TRBJ1-6; 7 bases are shared with TRBD1. Germline CDR1 is LNHDA and CDR2 is SQIVND (reference sequence). After removal of 3 bases from V and 0 bases from J, the junction contained 2 bases not matched to a gene. CDR3 size: 16 residues. The CDR3 bases are TGTGCCAGTAGTATTCAGGGGGGCTCCTATAATTCACCCCTCCACTTT. Translation gives CASSIQGGSYNSPLHF.

The chain has TRBV5-1 and TRBJ2-5; no reliable D call. CDR1 is SGHRS, CDR2 YFSETQ, per germline. CDR3 length: 11 residues. V was cut by 4 bases and J by 1 base, with 2 bases left in between. The CDR3 nucleotides read TGCGCCAGCAGCCTCCAAGAGACCCAGTACTTC. As protein: CASSLQETQYF.

This rearrangement joins TRBV7-2 to TRBJ1-1; D is unclear. Germline CDR1 and CDR2: SGHTA and FQGNSA. The V gene lost 6 bases and the J gene lost 1 base, with 21 bases spanning the gap. The CDR3 is made up of 17 amino acids. The CDR3 DNA is TGTGCCAGCAGTCCCCTTATGCGAGGAATTGGGAACACTGAAGCTTTCTTT. This gives the protein CASSPLMRGIGNTEAFF.

This chain connects TRBV5-6 to TRBJ1-4, with TRBD1 identical over 8 bases. The CDR3 is 17 amino acids. Trimming at V came to 3 bases and at J to 5 bases, leaving 12 bases not matched to a gene. Germline V gene lookup returns CDR1 SGHDT and CDR2 YYEEEE. The chain's CDR3 is CASSSYTRTGKNEKLFF. The CDR3 nucleotides read TGTGCCAGCAGCTCCTACACTAGGACAGGGAAGAATGAAAAACTGTTTTTT.

DNA of the CDR3: TGCGCCAGCAGCCCAGCTCAGGGTGGCACCGGGGAGCTGTTTTTT. It encodes CASSPAQGGTGELFF. The chain carries TRBV4-3 and TRBJ2-2; tentative D call: TRBD1 (5 bases). Germline CDR1 reads LGHNA; CDR2 reads YSLEER. Trimming removed 4 bases from V and 4 bases from J, with 13 bases in between. There are 15 residues in the CDR3.

This chain joins TRBV2 and TRBJ2-5; 11 positions match TRBD1. Per germline, CDR1 SNHLY and CDR2 FYNNEI. The junction had 2 bases not matched to a gene; V was cut back by 10 bases and J by 4 bases. The CDR3 loop spans 12 amino acids. In DNA form, the CDR3 reads TGTGCCAAGGGACAGGGGGGAGAGACCCAGTACTTC. Protein sequence: CAKGQGGETQYF.

The V call is TRBV19, the J call TRBJ1-4, with a weak D call TRBD1 (5 bases). V lost 6 bases to trimming and J lost 3 bases, with 11 bases between them. The CDR3 is 14 amino acids. The V gene's germline CDR1 is LNHDA and CDR2 SQIVND (reference sequence). The CDR3 DNA follows: TGTGCCAGTAGGACAGACTTAGCTAATGAAAAACTGTTTTTT. Its translation: CASRTDLANEKLFF. The full variable domain, with the rest looked up from reference TRBV19 and TRBJ1-4, is DGGITQSPKYLFRKEGQNVTLSCEQNLNHDAMYWYRQDPGQGLRLIYYSQIVNDFQKGDIAEGYSVSREKKESFPLTVTSAQKNPTAFYLCASRTDLANEKLFFGSGTQLSVL.

The gene calls are TRBV25-1 and TRBJ1-3; D remains unclear. The germline gives CDR1 MGHDK, CDR2 SYGVNS. Trimming took 2 bases from V and 0 from J, leaving 5 bases between them. The CDR3 totals 14 residues. CDR3: CASSEVLSGNTIYF. DNA of the CDR3: TGTGCCAGCAGTGAAGTCCTCTCTGGAAACACCATATATTTT.

The table lists this clone with a few counts. The CDR3 nucleotides are TGTGCCAGTAGTATTTGGGGGGGGAACACTGAAGCTTTCTTT. This codes for CASSIWGGNTEAFF. The rearrangement uses TRBV19 and TRBJ1-1; maybe TRBD1 (5 bases). Trimming shortened V by 3 bases and J by 1 base, and 9 bases separated the two germline ends. This CDR3 has 14 residues. In germline, CDR1 is LNHDA, CDR2 SQIVND (reference sequence). The full variable domain, with the rest looked up from reference TRBV19 and TRBJ1-1, is DGGITQSPKYLFRKEGQNVTLSCEQNLNHDAMYWYRQDPGQGLRLIYYSQIVNDFQKGDIAEGYSVSREKKESFPLTVTSAQKNPTAFYLCASSIWGGNTEAFFGQGTRLTVV.

The chain is built from TRBV15 and TRBJ2-1; TRBD2 agrees at 10 bases. The CDR3 loop spans 15 amino acids. With 8 bases clipped from V and 1 base from J, the junction kept 5 bases outside the gene matches. Germline loops: CDR1 LNHNV, CDR2 YYDKDF (reference sequence). The chain's CDR3 is CATSPGLASYNEQFF. CDR3 nucleotide sequence: TGTGCCACCTCTCCGGGACTAGCGTCCTACAATGAGCAGTTCTTC.

The V call is TRBV27, the J call TRBJ1-5, with D perhaps matching TRBD1 (5 bases). The CDR3 runs to 14 residues. Germline CDR1 reads MNHEY; CDR2 reads SMNVEV (reference sequence). Trimming stripped 4 bases from V and 3 bases from J, with 10 bases between. For the CDR3, the DNA is TGTGCCAGCAGTTCCCAGGGCGCCAATCAGCCCCAGCATTTT. It codes for CASSSQGANQPQHF.

V and J are TRBV12-5 and TRBJ1-3, with D possibly being TRBD1 (5 bases). The CDR3 runs 13 residues. Trimming left V 5 bases short and J 4 bases short, with 9 bases between. CDR1 and CDR2 (germline): LGHNT, FRNRAP. In DNA, the CDR3 is TGTGCTAGTGGTGCAGGGCAAGGAAACACCATATATTTT. As protein: CASGAGQGNTIYF.

V is TRBV19 and J is TRBJ2-6, with 9 bases identical to TRBD2. Unmatched junction bases numbered 8, after V lost 5 bases and J lost 9 bases. There are 15 residues in the CDR3. Germline assignment: CDR1 LNHDA and CDR2 SQIVND (reference sequence). The DNA of the CDR3 is TGTGCCAGTAGTGCTCGGACTAGCGTGGGCAACGTCCTGACTTTC. Its protein product is CASSARTSVGNVLTF.

The CDR3 coding sequence is TGTGCCAGTAGTATTAATGATGAGCAGTTCTTC. Encoded protein: CASSINDEQFF. The chain links TRBV19 to TRBJ2-1; D ambiguous. The CDR3 length is 11 residues. Germline CDR1 is LNHDA and CDR2 is SQIVND (reference sequence). V was pared by 3 bases and J by 8 bases, with 5 bases between.

The V and J genes are TRBV18 and TRBJ2-6, with unresolved D. Per the germline V gene, CDR1 is KGHSH and CDR2 is LQKENI. Trimming cost V 3 bases and J 2 bases, with 17 bases left between them. The CDR3 length is 18 residues. The DNA of the CDR3 is TGTGCCAGCTCACCTTTACCTAAGTCAGGAACTGGGGCCAACGTCCTGACTTTC. Its translation: CASSPLPKSGTGANVLTF.

The rearrangement uses TRBV20-1 and TRBJ2-5, with 7 bases aligning to TRBD2. This CDR3 region has 10 residues. Looked up from germline, CDR1 is DFQATT and CDR2 is SNEGSKA (reference sequence). Trimming cost V 6 bases and J 5 bases; bases outside gene matches: 0. The CDR3 reads CSAGGETQYF. The CDR3 nucleotides are TGCAGTGCCGGGGGGGAGACCCAGTACTTC.

J is TRBJ2-7 and V is TRBV7-2, with D possibly matching TRBD1 (5 bases). Germline CDR1 is SGHTA and CDR2 is FQGNSA. The length of the CDR3 is 14 residues. V was shortened by 3 bases and J by 5 bases, with 14 bases between the two germline ends. Written as DNA, the CDR3 is TGTGCCAGCAGCTTCCCGGGTGGGGCCCACGAGCAGTACTTC. Translated, it gives CASSFPGGAHEQYF.

The V and J genes are TRBV7-2 and TRBJ1-1; the D is unclear. The CDR3 is made up of 14 amino acids. With 4 bases removed from V and 0 bases from J, the gap between germline ends came to 9 bases. Germline assignment: CDR1 SGHTA and CDR2 FQGNSA. In nucleotides, the CDR3 is TGTGCCAGCAGCTCCAACGGGATGAACACTGAAGCTTTCTTT. It is translated as CASSSNGMNTEAFF.

This rearrangement joins TRBV29-1 to TRBJ2-7, with 8 nucleotides matching TRBD1. Germline V gives CDR1 SQVTM, CDR2 ANQGSEA. V lost 4 bases and J lost 3; bases outside the gene matches: 5. The CDR3 runs 13 residues. CDR3 protein: CSVGQGSGYEQYF. The CDR3 region has the DNA TGCAGCGTTGGACAGGGGTCGGGCTACGAGCAGTACTTC.

This sequence joins TRBV30 and TRBJ1-1; the D gene is possibly TRBD1 (6 bases). Germline V gene data show CDR1 as GTSNPN and CDR2 as SVGIG (reference sequence). Deletions cut 0 bases from V and 3 bases from J, with 11 bases between. The CDR3 spans 14 residues. In nucleotides, the CDR3 is TGTGCCTGGAGTGTACGAAGGACAGACACTGAAGCTTTCTTT. Translating it yields CAWSVRRTDTEAFF.

V and J are TRBV19 and TRBJ2-2, with TRBD1 matching 7 bases. CDR3 length equals 13 residues. Germline-derived CDR1 and CDR2 are LNHDA and SQIVND (reference sequence). With 8 bases clipped from V and 1 base from J, the junction kept 1 base outside the gene matches. CDR3 nucleotide sequence: TGTGCCAGTCGGACAGGGAACACCGGGGAGCTGTTTTTT. Its protein product is CASRTGNTGELFF.